A single sample gave rise to the 30 T cell receptor beta chains below, sequenced in a study of OX40 agonist ivuxolimab in advanced cancers. Sequenced by immunoSEQ multiplex PCR; TCRdb stores in-frame clones only, minus some. The sample records some 71,000 clones, approximately 90% being singletons. The sequencing here drew on CD4+ or CD8+ T cells sorted from blood, taken in a trial of the OX40 agonist ivuxolimab. The source of these receptors is an adult with an advanced solid tumor such as melanoma, head and neck, liver or kidney cancer.

This clone turned up a few times. The sample has other DNA sequences that encode this CDR3 too. This rearrangement joins TRBV11-3 to TRBJ1-1, with unresolved D. V dropped 1 base and J dropped 2 bases, with 8 bases sitting between them. Germline V gene sequence: CDR1 SGHNT, CDR2 YENEEA. The CDR3 has 14 amino acids. For the CDR3, the DNA is TGTGCCAGCAGCTTAGCGCACAGAAACACTGAAGCTTTCTTT. It translates to CASSLAHRNTEAFF.

The chain combines TRBV27 with TRBJ2-5; D uncertain. The V end lost 5 bases, the J end lost 5 bases, and 12 bases lay between the germline ends. The CDR3 runs to 13 residues. CDR1 and CDR2 (germline): MNHEY, SMNVEV (reference sequence). The CDR3 is CASSRQIYETQYF. CDR3 in DNA: TGTGCCAGCAGTCGTCAGATATACGAGACCCAGTACTTC.

The genes are TRBV27 and TRBJ2-7, with D tentatively TRBD2 (5 bases). The CDR3 is 12 residues long. The ends were cut back, 8 bases at V and 7 bases at J, with 15 bases in the middle. The V gene's germline CDR1 is MNHEY and CDR2 SMNVEV (reference sequence). The CDR3 coding sequence is TGTGCCAGCGGAGTGGGAGTTGTGGAGCAGTACTTC. Translating it yields CASGVGVVEQYF.

The V call is TRBV9, the J call TRBJ2-5; TRBD2 aligns across 7 bases. Germline V gene data show CDR1 as SGDLS and CDR2 as YYNGEE. The CDR3 has 14 amino acids. Trimming removed 3 bases from V and 3 bases from J; junction bases left unmatched: 5. The chain's CDR3 is CASSAQAGEETQYF. CDR3 coding DNA: TGTGCCAGCAGCGCCCAGGCGGGGGAAGAGACCCAGTACTTC.

The chain has TRBV7-3 and TRBJ1-1, with no clear D. Germline V lookup: CDR1 SGHTA, CDR2 FQGTGA. The CDR3 runs to 14 residues. V shed 1 base and J shed 5 bases, with 11 bases lying between them. As DNA, the CDR3 is TGTGCCAGCAGCTTAAACGGACCAAGAACTGAAGCTTTCTTT. This gives the protein CASSLNGPRTEAFF.

V usage is TRBV21-1 and J usage is TRBJ1-5; the table calls TRBD1, which could not be checked here. TRBV21-1 is shown as a pseudogene. CDR3 length: 13 amino acids. For the CDR3, the DNA is TGTGCCAGCAGCATCAGGAACAATCAGCCCCAGCATTTT. Encoded protein: CASSIRNNQPQHF.

The J gene is TRBJ2-1, the V gene TRBV7-3; 15 bases map to TRBD2. Germline loops: CDR1 SGHTA, CDR2 FQGTGA. J gave up 0 bases and V 5 bases, and 8 bases lay outside the gene matches. This CDR3 spans 19 amino acids. The CDR3 sequence: CASSPGLAGGPSSYNEQFF. DNA for the CDR3: TGTGCCAGCAGCCCCGGACTAGCGGGAGGGCCCAGCTCCTACAATGAGCAGTTCTTC.

This clone was counted between two and nine times. The CDR3 coding sequence is TGCGCCAGCAGCCCCGGCAGTAACACTGAAGCTTTCTTT. Protein product: CASSPGSNTEAFF. The V call is TRBV4-3, the J call TRBJ1-1; D gene ambiguous. V lost 4 bases, J lost 2 bases, and 8 bases lay in between. This CDR3 contains 13 residues. Germline CDR1 LGHNA, CDR2 YSLEER.

This chain connects TRBV7-9 to TRBJ1-3; no definite D call. Trimming left V 8 bases short and J 0 bases short, with 11 bases between. CDR1 and CDR2 (germline): SEHNR, FQNEAQ (reference sequence). This CDR3 is built from 14 residues. The CDR3 loop is CASQTVSSGNTIYF. Here the CDR3 DNA reads TGTGCCAGCCAGACGGTCAGCTCTGGAAACACCATATATTTT.

This chain uses TRBV5-1 with TRBJ2-3; D is unclear. Germline V gene lookup returns CDR1 SGHRS and CDR2 YFSETQ. Trimming took off 4 bases at V and 2 bases at J, with 8 bases between the two ends. The CDR3 has 13 amino acids. DNA of the CDR3: TGCGCCAGCAGCCCGGAGATCACAGATACGCAGTATTTT. It codes for CASSPEITDTQYF.

The J gene is TRBJ2-3, the V gene TRBV6-5, with 13 bases lining up with TRBD2. The germline CDR1 and CDR2 sequences are MNHEY and SVGAGI. Germline trimming cut 2 bases from V and 8 bases from J; bases unmatched to any gene: 4. The CDR3 length is 15 residues. CDR3 in DNA: TGTGCCAGCAGTTACACTAGCGGGAGGGGTGCTACGCAGTATTTT. Protein product: CASSYTSGRGATQYF.

As regards this clone: The final CDR3 position lacks the conserved phenylalanine or tryptophan, pointing to a likely read error. The limits of the CDR3 on the DNA are not certain, so only TCRdb's listed CDR3 is given. J is TRBJ1-1 and V is TRBV6-5. The CDR3 has 14 residues if both end residues are counted. Germline assignment: CDR1 MNHEY and CDR2 SVGAGI. CDR3 loop: CASSYSSNGTLIRG.

The chain uses TRBV5-6 and TRBJ2-1; D uncertain. CDR3 size: 13 residues. The germline gives CDR1 SGHDT, CDR2 YYEEEE. The V and J ends lost 0 bases and 9 bases respectively, with 10 bases between them. Here the CDR3 reads CASSLGARTEQFF. The CDR3 DNA follows: TGTGCCAGCAGCTTGGGTGCGAGGACTGAGCAGTTCTTC.

The chain couples TRBV6-1 to TRBJ1-1, with D hard to call. This CDR3 spans 13 amino acids. The germline gives CDR1 MNHNS, CDR2 SASEGT. With 5 bases removed from V and 0 bases from J, the gap between germline ends came to 7 bases. The CDR3 sequence: CASSPPMNTEAFF. The CDR3 nucleotides are TGTGCCAGCAGTCCCCCCATGAACACTGAAGCTTTCTTT.

CDR3 nucleotides: TGTGCCAGCAGTTTTGCGGTCCCGAGGCGGACTACCTACAATGAGCAGTTCTTC. It translates to CASSFAVPRRTTYNEQFF. The chain recombines TRBV27 with TRBJ2-1, with D tentatively TRBD2 (6 bases). The CDR3 consists of 18 residues. Trimming left V 3 bases short and J 2 bases short, with 20 bases between. Germline values: CDR1 MNHEY, CDR2 SMNVEV (reference sequence).

The genes are TRBV27 and TRBJ2-2, with 10 positions matching TRBD2. Trimming took 6 bases from V and 4 from J; bases not matched to a gene: 8. CDR1 is MNHEY, CDR2 SMNVEV, per germline (reference sequence). This CDR3 spans 16 amino acids. Written as DNA, the CDR3 is TGTGCCAGCAGCACCCTAGCGGGAGCGGGCACCGGGGAGCTGTTTTTT. Translated, it gives CASSTLAGAGTGELFF.

Here the CDR3 DNA reads TGTGCCAGTAGTATACTAGGGGGGTCCCTCCCCTCGGAAGAGCAGTTCTTC. It codes for CASSILGGSLPSEEQFF. V and J are TRBV19 and TRBJ2-1; D could derive from TRBD1 or TRBD2 (6 bases each). In germline, CDR1 is LNHDA, CDR2 SQIVND (reference sequence). CDR3 length: 17 amino acids. Trimming stripped 2 bases from V and 10 bases from J, with 24 bases between.

This chain links TRBV27 with TRBJ1-5; D is undetermined. The CDR3 contains 15 residues. CDR1 and CDR2 (germline): MNHEY, SMNVEV (reference sequence). Trimming took 2 bases from V and 0 from J, leaving 8 bases between them. The CDR3 DNA reads TGTGCCAGCAGTTTAATCGGGGATAGCAATCAGCCCCAGCATTTT. Translated, it gives CASSLIGDSNQPQHF.

The CDR3 DNA sequence: TGTGCCAGCAGCCTGACTAGCGGGACGGAGACCCAGTACTTC. It specifies CASSLTSGTETQYF. The chain carries TRBV11-2 and TRBJ2-5; 11 bases line up with TRBD2. CDR1 is SGHAT and CDR2 is FQNNGV in the germline V gene. This CDR3 comprises 14 residues. The trim removed 5 bases at V and 5 bases at J, leaving 4 bases unmatched.

J is TRBJ2-7 and V is TRBV4-2, with unresolved D. CDR3 size: 16 residues. V lost 0 bases and J 10 bases, leaving 22 bases between the germline ends. Germline V lookup: CDR1 LGHNA, CDR2 YNFKEQ. The CDR3 region is CASSQDTAPTTYGQYF. The CDR3 bases are TGTGCCAGCAGCCAAGATACTGCACCGACGACTTATGGACAGTACTTC.

In this sample, this clone turned up a few times. The chain carries TRBV19 and TRBJ2-3, with 10 bases that match TRBD2. The CDR3 extends over 16 amino acids. In germline, CDR1 is LNHDA, CDR2 SQIVND (reference sequence). The junction had 7 bases not matched to a gene; V was cut back by 3 bases and J by 4 bases. In DNA form, the CDR3 reads TGTGCCAGTAGTATTATGCTAGCGGGAGTGTCAGATACGCAGTATTTT. It yields the protein CASSIMLAGVSDTQYF.

The CDR3 is CASSLGLAGYEQYF. CDR3 bases: TGTGCCAGCAGCTTAGGGCTAGCAGGCTACGAGCAGTACTTC. The chain combines TRBV7-2 with TRBJ2-7, with D perhaps TRBD2 (5 bases). Trimming removed 1 base from V and 3 bases from J, with 10 bases in between. The germline CDR1 and CDR2 sequences are SGHTA and FQGNSA. The CDR3 is 14 residues long.

This chain uses TRBV6-6 with TRBJ2-2; 10 bases match TRBD2. CDR3 length: 16 amino acids. Per the germline V gene, CDR1 is MNHNY and CDR2 is SVGAGI (reference sequence). Unmatched junction bases numbered 5, after V lost 0 bases and J lost 7 bases. As DNA, the CDR3 is TGTGCCAGCAGTTACTCGTCTAGCGGGAGCGTCGGGGAGCTGTTTTTT. Translated: CASSYSSSGSVGELFF.

The rearrangement joins TRBV7-2 to TRBJ2-7; D possibly corresponds to TRBD2 (5 bases). In germline, CDR1 is SGHTA, CDR2 FQGNSA. V was cut by 0 bases and J by 9 bases, with 15 bases left in between. This CDR3 comprises 14 residues. Here the CDR3 reads CASSLAHRDFRQYF. Here the CDR3 DNA reads TGTGCCAGCAGCTTAGCTCACCGGGATTTTAGGCAGTACTTC.

This clone has a single count. The rearrangement uses TRBV11-2 and TRBJ2-7, with a weak D call TRBD2 (6 bases). V gave up 4 bases and J gave up 3 bases, with 19 bases separating them. Germline lookup yields CDR1 SGHAT and CDR2 FQNNGV. The CDR3 sequence is 16 residues long. The DNA of the CDR3 is TGTGCCAGCAGCTCAATCCAGGACAAGGGACTCTACGAGCAGTACTTC. Its protein is CASSSIQDKGLYEQYF. Full variable domain (remainder filled in from reference TRBV11-2 and TRBJ2-7): EAGVAQSPRYKIIEKRQSVAFWCNPISGHATLYWYQQILGQGPKLLIQFQNNGVVDDSQLPKDRFSAERLKGVDSTLKIQPAKLEDSAVYLCASSSIQDKGLYEQYFGPGTRLTVT.

The DNA for the CDR3 is TGTGCCAGCAGCCCCACTATCGGGATCCCTGATGAGCAGTTCTTC. Translation: CASSPTIGIPDEQFF. The rearrangement links TRBV4-2 to TRBJ2-1, with D possibly matching TRBD2 (5 bases). V was clipped by 4 bases and J by 8 bases, with 18 bases between them. This CDR3 has 15 residues. The germline V gene encodes CDR1 LGHNA and CDR2 YNFKEQ.

The V call is TRBV6-6, the J call TRBJ2-5, with unresolved D. CDR3 length equals 13 residues. CDR1 and CDR2 from the germline V gene are MNHNY and SVGAGI (reference sequence). V lost 5 bases and J lost 1, with 8 bases in between. CDR3: CASSRAFQETQYF. CDR3 bases: TGTGCCAGCAGTAGGGCCTTCCAAGAGACCCAGTACTTC.

This clone was observed once. V is TRBV9 and J is TRBJ2-7, with TRBD1 matching 9 bases. From germline, CDR1 is SGDLS and CDR2 YYNGEE. The CDR3 contains 15 residues. Germline trimming cut 0 bases from V and 3 bases from J; bases unmatched to any gene: 4. The CDR3 sequence is CASSVGGDRDYEQYF. The DNA of the CDR3 is TGTGCCAGCAGCGTAGGGGGGGACAGGGACTACGAGCAGTACTTC. The full variable domain, its missing parts supplied by reference TRBV9 and TRBJ2-7, is DSGVTQTPKHLITATGQRVTLRCSPRSGDLSVYWYQQSLDQGLQFLIQYYNGEERAKGNILERFSAQQFPDLHSELNLSSLELGDSALYFCASSVGGDRDYEQYFGPGTRLTVT.

The count of this clone is one. The chain uses TRBV25-1 and TRBJ1-2; D remains unclear. The CDR3 is 13 residues long. Between the trimmed V and J ends, which lost 8 bases and 2 bases, there was a span of 12 bases. Germline assignment: CDR1 MGHDK and CDR2 SYGVNS. CDR3 bases: TGTGCCAGCCCGGAGAGGAGGAACTATGGCTACACCTTC. This encodes CASPERRNYGYTF.

The CDR3 DNA reads as TGTGCCAGCAGCTCCGGGTCAGCCTACAATGAGCAGTTCTTC. Protein sequence: CASSSGSAYNEQFF. V usage is TRBV7-9 and J usage is TRBJ2-1; D not certain. V shed 4 bases and J shed 2 bases, with 9 bases lying between them. The CDR3 spans 14 residues. The germline gives CDR1 SEHNR, CDR2 FQNEAQ (reference sequence).